This record covers a single TCR beta chain. As yet, its antigen is unknown. Brentuximab vedotin exposure varied among the patients, all of whom had relapsed after autologous stem cell transplantation. Responses achieved at best were complete response, partial response or progressive disease. This sample is drawn from a study of PD-1 blockade in classical Hodgkin lymphoma. Study-level findings and limits: Unlike CD8+ TCR diversity, which did not rise significantly by C4D1, CD4+ TCR diversity did. Patients with an early start, nivolumab under 1 year after ASCT, were excluded. At baseline, newly diagnosed patients reportedly showed less TCR diversity than healthy donors.

Sequenced by immunoSEQ multiplex PCR; TCRdb stores in-frame clones only, minus some. The sample holds about 46,000 clones; less than 85% are singletons and the top ten take over 20%. This sequence originates from a human donor with classical Hodgkin lymphoma. The sequences come from peripheral blood mononuclear cells (PBMCs), collected before the second cycle of nivolumab.

The CDR3 spells CASLPGGGGEKLFF. Here the CDR3 DNA reads TGTGCCAGCCTGCCGGGCGGGGGGGGTGAAAAACTGTTTTTT. The chain has TRBV5-4 and TRBJ1-4; the D gene is possibly TRBD1 (5 bases). V lost 7 bases to trimming and J lost 7 bases, with 17 bases between them. Germline V CDR1 and CDR2: SGHNT, YYREEE (reference sequence). This CDR3 region has 14 residues.